The 12 T cell receptor beta chains below were found in one sample sequenced in a study of response to subunit inactivated influenza vaccine. TCRdb recomputed calls from the RT-PCR reads with MiXCR, one row per CDR3 protein. There are about 830,000 distinct CDR3 sequences in the sample; about 18% occur only once, and about 11% lies in the top ten. The sequenced sample was PBMCs from blood, obtained roughly 5 days after vaccination. Receptors were obtained from a man aged 45-65 years who received an inactivated influenza vaccine.

The V call is TRBV20-1, the J call TRBJ2-5, with 7 bases matching TRBD1. The CDR3 has 14 residues. Germline V CDR1 and CDR2: DFQATT, SNEGSKA (reference sequence). J gave up 2 bases and V 1 base, and 4 bases lay outside the gene matches. Here the CDR3 reads CSARAGRGQETQYF. The CDR3 nucleotides are TGCAGTGCTAGAGCGGGCAGGGGGCAAGAGACCCAGTACTTC.

V and J are TRBV20-1 and TRBJ2-7; 7 bases are a match to TRBD2. The germline V gene has CDR1 DFQATT and CDR2 SNEGSKA (reference sequence). The J segment lost 3 bases and the V segment lost 5 bases, leaving 7 bases of the junction unmatched. CDR3 length equals 13 residues. DNA of the CDR3: TGCAGTGCTCCTCGGAGCGGGGTCTACGAGCAGTACTTC. It codes for CSAPRSGVYEQYF.

The chain is built from TRBV2 and TRBJ2-5; weak D call: TRBD2 (5 bases). The CDR3 runs 13 residues. Looked up from germline, CDR1 is SNHLY and CDR2 is FYNNEI. Deletions cut 5 bases from V and 4 bases from J, with 11 bases between. CDR3 bases: TGTGCCAGCAGTCACCGGGAATCAGAGACCCAGTACTTC. This translates into CASSHRESETQYF.

This clonotype was seen repeatedly, ten times or more. The genes are TRBV6-1 and TRBJ1-1, with D uncertain. The germline V gene encodes CDR1 MNHNS and CDR2 SASEGT. With 6 bases removed from V and 1 base from J, the gap between germline ends came to 12 bases. The CDR3 totals 14 residues. CDR3 DNA: TGTGCCAGCAGCCCTACGGTTTCGAACACTGAAGCTTTCTTT. Protein: CASSPTVSNTEAFF.

V usage is TRBV30 and J usage is TRBJ2-3, with 9 bases fitting TRBD1. V lost 3 bases to trimming and J lost 9 bases; unmatched junction nucleotides: 10. This CDR3 is 14 amino acids long. Germline V gene data show CDR1 as GTSNPN and CDR2 as SVGIG (reference sequence). Here the CDR3 reads CAWSGPGQGRTQYF. The CDR3 DNA reads as TGTGCCTGGAGCGGACCGGGACAGGGTAGGACGCAGTATTTT.

The J gene is TRBJ1-1, the V gene TRBV15, with D tentatively TRBD1 (5 bases). CDR1 and CDR2 from the germline V gene are LNHNV and YYDKDF (reference sequence). Deletions cut 1 base from V and 0 bases from J, with 6 bases between. The CDR3 loop spans 14 amino acids. The CDR3 sequence is CATSRGRVNTEAFF. The CDR3 DNA reads TGTGCCACCAGCAGAGGCAGGGTGAACACTGAAGCTTTCTTT.

The chain has TRBV20-1 and TRBJ2-5; tentative D call: TRBD2 (6 bases). CDR3 length: 16 amino acids. From germline, CDR1 is DFQATT and CDR2 SNEGSKA (reference sequence). V shed 1 base and J shed 5 bases, with 20 bases lying between them. CDR3: CSARGEAALRWETQYF. CDR3 in DNA: TGCAGTGCTAGAGGGGAGGCTGCATTACGTTGGGAGACCCAGTACTTC.

In DNA, the CDR3 is TGTGCCAGCAGTTTTTCAGGGGATGGCGGGACCCAGTACTTC. Amino acids: CASSFSGDGGTQYF. This chain links TRBV12-3 or TRBV12-4 with TRBJ2-5; tentatively, D is TRBD1 (6 bases). V was clipped by 3 bases and J by 7 bases, with 15 bases between them. This CDR3 spans 14 amino acids.

This clonotype was detected a few times. The CDR3 sequence: CASSVNGPLYF. CDR3 bases: TGTGCCAGCAGCGTAAATGGTCCCCTGTACTTC. The V call is TRBV7-3, the J call TRBJ2-5; D remains ambiguous. The CDR3 runs 11 residues. Trimming cost V 5 bases and J 13 bases, with 14 bases left between them. Germline assignment: CDR1 SGHTA and CDR2 FQGTGA.

A few counts support this clonotype. The chain carries TRBV9 and TRBJ2-7, with 8 positions matching TRBD2. The CDR3 is 13 amino acids. Per the germline V gene, CDR1 is SGDLS and CDR2 is YYNGEE. The junction had 5 bases not matched to a gene; V was cut back by 3 bases and J by 6 bases. The CDR3, as DNA: TGTGCCAGCAGCGCCACGACTAGCGCCGAGCAGTACTTC. Protein: CASSATTSAEQYF.

The V call is TRBV15, the J call TRBJ2-7, with 9 bases matching TRBD1. The CDR3 has 16 residues. Trimming at V came to 5 bases and at J to 6 bases, leaving 14 bases not matched to a gene. The germline V gene encodes CDR1 LNHNV and CDR2 YYDKDF (reference sequence). The CDR3 nucleotides are TGTGCCACCAGCGGTCAGCTGGGGGACAGGGTTCGCGAGCAGTACTTC. Its protein product is CATSGQLGDRVREQYF.

This CDR3 is CSVNWAGGLETQYF. The CDR3 DNA follows: TGCAGCGTCAATTGGGCGGGGGGTCTAGAGACCCAGTACTTC. The rearrangement links TRBV29-1 to TRBJ2-5; 8 nucleotides match TRBD2. The CDR3 covers 14 residues. Germline lookup yields CDR1 SQVTM and CDR2 ANQGSEA. Trimming at V came to 6 bases and at J to 4 bases, leaving 10 bases not matched to a gene.